This entry lists 31 T cell receptor beta chains sequenced from one sample in a study of tumor-infiltrating lymphocytes in primary liver carcinoma. The input was approximately 0.45 ug total RNA; TCR beta cDNA was made from it with a constant-region primer. TCR beta libraries came from three nested multiplex PCR rounds using slightly modified ARM-PCR. Researchers ran the first two PCR rounds for roughly 11 cycles each with TRBV1-TRBV30 forward primers and a C-beta reverse primer. MiXCR, applied by TCRdb to the multiplex PCR reads, yields one record per CDR3 protein. The sample contains about 180,000 distinct CDR3 sequences, roughly three fifths of which appear only once. Germline DNA was extracted too, while blood RNA derived from unsorted whole blood. Specimen: peripheral blood. The receptors derive from a middle-aged man with primary liver carcinoma and hepatitis B virus infection.

The sample holds a few counts of this clonotype. The chain recombines TRBV4-1 with TRBJ2-1; the match to TRBD2 covers 7 bases. The CDR3 sequence is 18 residues long. Trimming cost V 0 bases and J 1 base; bases outside gene matches: 9. Germline V CDR1 and CDR2: MGHRA, YSYEKL. The CDR3 bases are TGCGCCAGCAGCCAAGAAGGGTGGAGCGGGAAGTCCTACAATGAGCAGTTCTTC. It is translated as CASSQEGWSGKSYNEQFF.

This sequence joins TRBV12-3 or TRBV12-4 and TRBJ1-4; 10 positions agree with TRBD1. There are 17 residues in the CDR3. Trimming took 6 bases from V and 2 from J; bases not matched to a gene: 9. This CDR3 reads CASRSGTGVSTNEKLFF. CDR3 bases: TGTGCCAGCAGATCCGGGACAGGGGTGTCGACTAATGAAAAACTGTTTTTT.

This chain uses TRBV6-5 with TRBJ2-7; TRBD2 might be the D (6 bases). The germline CDR1 and CDR2 sequences are MNHEY and SVGAGI. The CDR3 runs 15 residues. Trimming took 8 bases from V and 0 from J, leaving 17 bases between them. The CDR3 region is CASVGSNQSSYEQYF. CDR3 in DNA: TGTGCCAGCGTCGGGAGCAACCAGAGCTCCTACGAGCAGTACTTC.

CDR3 protein: CAISESTDHGPQHF. Written as DNA, the CDR3 is TGTGCCATCAGTGAGTCGACCGACCATGGACCCCAGCATTTT. This sequence joins TRBV10-3 and TRBJ1-5; D remains unclear. This CDR3 has 14 residues. V lost 0 bases and J 10 bases, leaving 13 bases between the germline ends. The germline V gene encodes CDR1 ENHRY and CDR2 SYGVKD.

As regards this clonotype: Mismatch with germline at one junction end may stem from a read error. The rearrangement links TRBV11-2 to TRBJ1-1; unclear D gene. Germline loops: CDR1 SGHAT, CDR2 FQNNGV. CDR3 length: 12 residues. The CDR3 DNA reads as TGTGCCAGCAGCTTAGGAAACGCTGAAGTTTTCTTT. Its protein product is CASSLGNAEVFF.

The chain couples TRBV11-2 to TRBJ2-5; D remains ambiguous. The CDR3 consists of 15 residues. V shed 5 bases and J shed 0 bases, with 13 bases lying between them. From germline, CDR1 is SGHAT and CDR2 FQNNGV. CDR3 loop: CASSRRSDYQETQYF. The CDR3 DNA sequence: TGTGCCAGCAGCCGACGATCCGATTACCAAGAGACCCAGTACTTC.

This clonotype was recorded only once. One end of the junction varies from germline; a read error may be responsible. This chain uses TRBV11-2 with TRBJ2-2; 12 bases match TRBD2. Per germline, CDR1 SGHAT and CDR2 FQNNGV. This CDR3 region has 17 residues. The CDR3 here is CGSRLRTSGNFRGELFF. The CDR3 DNA sequence: TGTGGCAGCCGTTTACGGACTAGCGGGAACTTCCGCGGGGAGCTGTTTTTT.

The chain couples TRBV28 to TRBJ2-5, with TRBD1 identical over 9 bases. CDR3 length: 16 residues. Germline V gives CDR1 MDHEN, CDR2 SYDVKM. The J segment lost 2 bases and the V segment lost 6 bases, leaving 10 bases of the junction unmatched. The CDR3 sequence: CASSLYTGGLQETQYF. The CDR3 nucleotides are TGTGCCAGCAGCCTTTATACAGGGGGCTTACAAGAGACCCAGTACTTC. The whole variable domain, remainder taken from reference TRBV28 and TRBJ2-5, is DVKVTQSSRYLVKRTGEKVFLECVQDMDHENMFWYRQDPGLGLRLIYFSYDVKMKEKGDIPEGYSVSREKKERFSLILESASTNQTSMYLCASSLYTGGLQETQYFGPGTRLLVL.

With regard to this clonotype: This may be a read error, as it is one base from a much larger clone. This chain uses TRBV11-2 with TRBJ1-1; maybe TRBD1 (5 bases). Looked up from germline, CDR1 is SGHAT and CDR2 is FQNNGV. The CDR3 spans 15 residues. The CDR3: CASSQGGGVNIEAFF. For the CDR3, the DNA is TGTGCCAGCAGCCAGGGCGGGGGGGTTAACATTGAAGCTTTCTTT.

This sequence joins TRBV6-6 and TRBJ2-1; D gene ambiguous. V was trimmed by 3 bases and J by 15 bases, leaving 12 bases between them. Germline-derived CDR1 and CDR2 are MNHNY and SVGAGI (reference sequence). This CDR3 spans 11 amino acids. In nucleotides, the CDR3 is TGTGCCAGCAGTTATTTGGCCCGTTCGTTCTTC. Translated, it gives CASSYLARSFF.

Details on this clonotype: Possible read error: a much larger clone is one base away. This chain links TRBV10-3 with TRBJ1-5; possible D gene TRBD1, 5 bases. V was clipped by 6 bases and J by 5 bases, with 14 bases between them. The length of the CDR3 is 14 residues. Germline values: CDR1 ENHRY, CDR2 SYGVKD. CDR3 nucleotide sequence: TGTGCCATCAGCCCCACTGTGGGGGATCAGCCCCAGCATTTT. Protein sequence: CAISPTVGDQPQHF.

On this clonotype: This may be a read error: a much more frequent sequence differs by one nucleotide. The chain employs TRBV29-1 and TRBJ1-2, with D perhaps matching TRBD1 (5 bases). Per the germline V gene, CDR1 is SQVTM and CDR2 is ANQGSEA. The CDR3 extends over 14 amino acids. CDR3 DNA sequence: TGCAGCGTTGATAGAGAGGGGAGAGGCTATGGCCACACCTTC. Protein product: CSVDREGRGYGHTF.

This clonotype showed up just a few times. The chain joins TRBV12-3 or TRBV12-4 to TRBJ1-4; 7 bases agree with TRBD1. This CDR3 spans 14 amino acids. J gave up 6 bases and V 6 bases, and 7 bases lay outside the gene matches. CDR3: CASRSTGSDEKLFF. The CDR3 DNA sequence: TGTGCCAGCAGATCGACAGGGAGCGATGAAAAACTGTTTTTT.

With respect to this clonotype: This sequence may be a read error, since a much larger clone differs from it by one base. The rearrangement links TRBV11-2 to TRBJ2-3, with D tentatively TRBD1 or TRBD2 (5 bases each). The length of the CDR3 is 15 residues. CDR1 and CDR2 (germline): SGHAT, FQNNGV. CDR3 nucleotide sequence: TGTACCAGCAGCTCACCTCGGGACGATACAGATACGCAGTATTTT. Protein product: CTSSSPRDDTDTQYF.

The CDR3 sequence: CASSQALMADNEQFF. The CDR3 nucleotides are TGTGCCAGCAGCCAAGCGTTGATGGCGGACAATGAGCAGTTCTTC. This chain connects TRBV4-2 to TRBJ2-1, with no clear D. V shed 1 base and J shed 5 bases, with 12 bases lying between them. The CDR3 totals 15 residues. Per germline, CDR1 LGHNA and CDR2 YNFKEQ.

For this clonotype: A read error may explain this, as a much larger clone is one base away. This sequence joins TRBV29-1 and TRBJ2-4; 7 nucleotides line up with TRBD2. The CDR3 is made up of 14 amino acids. Germline V lookup: CDR1 SQVTM, CDR2 ANQGSEA. The CDR3 DNA sequence: TGCAGCGTCGCGGCCCAGCAGGGAGGGAACATTCCGTACTTC. Translation: CSVAAQQGGNIPYF.

This clonotype was observed many times. The chain carries TRBV4-2 and TRBJ2-7, with D hard to call. The V gene lost 1 base and the J gene lost 7 bases, with 8 bases spanning the gap. This CDR3 contains 12 residues. Germline V lookup: CDR1 LGHNA, CDR2 YNFKEQ. CDR3 amino acids: CASSQGGPEQYF. The CDR3 coding sequence is TGTGCCAGCAGCCAAGGGGGTCCTGAGCAGTACTTC.

The gene calls are TRBV28 and TRBJ1-3, with D possibly being TRBD1 (6 bases). CDR1 is MDHEN, CDR2 SYDVKM, per germline. There are 15 residues in the CDR3. Trimming shortened V by 5 bases and J by 0 bases, and 11 bases separated the two germline ends. Written as DNA, the CDR3 is TGTGCCAGCAGTCCCACAGGGCCCTCTGGAAACACCATATATTTT. This sequence encodes CASSPTGPSGNTIYF.

Concerning this clonotype itself: Since a much larger clone is just one base distant, this may be a read error. The CDR3 spells CSSSTGGTTEAFF. The CDR3 DNA reads TGTTCCAGCAGCACAGGGGGGACTACTGAAGCTTTCTTT. The chain recombines TRBV6-6 with TRBJ1-1, with TRBD1 identical over 8 bases. The germline V gene has CDR1 MNHNY and CDR2 SVGAGI (reference sequence). This CDR3 spans 13 amino acids.

As for this clonotype: A much larger clone lies one base from this, so it may be a read error. This chain joins TRBV11-2 and TRBJ1-1; no clear D gene. Looked up from germline, CDR1 is SGHAT and CDR2 is FQNNGV. This CDR3 spans 16 amino acids. V lost 1 base and J 0 bases, leaving 12 bases between the germline ends. The CDR3 region is CASSLGIVTLNTEAFF. CDR3 bases: TGTGCCAGCAGCTTAGGGATCGTGACGCTGAACACTGAAGCTTTCTTT.

A note on this clonotype: The conserved phenylalanine or tryptophan is not found at the CDR3 terminus, so this likely reflects a read error. The V gene is TRBV6-1, the J gene TRBJ2-3; D ambiguous. Germline-derived CDR1 and CDR2 are MNHNS and SASEGT. V gave up 1 base and J gave up 2 bases, with 7 bases separating them. The CDR3 spans 14 residues. CDR3 sequence (DNA): TGTGCCAGCAGTGAAGAGTACCACACAGATACGCAGTATTGT. Protein: CASSEEYHTDTQYC.

This clonotype has ten or more counts. The V gene is TRBV11-2, the J gene TRBJ2-3, with 7 bases aligning to TRBD2. The CDR3 has 16 residues. Germline lookup yields CDR1 SGHAT and CDR2 FQNNGV. Trimming at V came to 1 base and at J to 0 bases, leaving 4 bases not matched to a gene. The CDR3 DNA follows: TGTGCCAGCAGCTTAGTATCTAGCGGTAGCACAGATACGCAGTATTTT. Its translation is CASSLVSSGSTDTQYF.

This clonotype has only one observation. The chain recombines TRBV11-2 with TRBJ2-1; unclear D gene. Per the germline V gene, CDR1 is SGHAT and CDR2 is FQNNGV. There are 13 residues in the CDR3. The CDR3 is CGSSLISYNEQFF. DNA of the CDR3: TGTGGCAGTTCACTCATTTCTTACAATGAGCAGTTCTTC.

Note on this clonotype: The junction and the germline gene differ at one end; a read error may be behind it. The V gene is TRBV11-2, the J gene TRBJ2-7, with 8 positions matching TRBD2. There are 15 residues in the CDR3. Germline-derived CDR1 and CDR2 are SGHAT and FQNNGV. CDR3: CASSFGGRPAYEQYF. The CDR3 DNA sequence: TGTGCCAGCAGCTTCGGCGGGAGGCCAGCCTACGAACAGTACTTC.

For the CDR3, the DNA is TGTGCCAGCAGCTGGGGGGCGGTACTAACAGACAATGAGCAGTTCTTC. Translating gives CASSWGAVLTDNEQFF. The chain combines TRBV11-2 with TRBJ2-1, with D perhaps being TRBD1 or TRBD2 (6 bases each). The V gene's germline CDR1 is SGHAT and CDR2 FQNNGV. The CDR3 length is 16 residues. V lost 4 bases to trimming and J lost 5 bases, with 18 bases between them.

This chain uses TRBV11-3 with TRBJ2-7, with D possibly being TRBD2 (6 bases). Germline CDR1 SGHNT, CDR2 YENEEA. This CDR3 contains 13 residues. V was trimmed by 5 bases and J by 6 bases, leaving 14 bases between them. The CDR3: CASSRFAGSEQYF. The CDR3 coding sequence is TGTGCCAGCAGCCGTTTCGCGGGAAGCGAGCAGTACTTC. Complete variable domain (other parts from reference TRBV11-3 and TRBJ2-7): EAGVVQSPRYKIIEKKQPVAFWCNPISGHNTLYWYLQNLGQGPELLIRYENEEAVDDSQLPKDRFSAERLKGVDSTLKIQPAELGDSAVYLCASSRFAGSEQYFGPGTRLTVT.

About this clonotype: One base away lies a much larger clone, so this may be a sequencing read error. The chain joins TRBV4-2 to TRBJ2-3; 11 bases map to TRBD2. CDR3 size: 15 residues. The trim removed 5 bases at V and 5 bases at J, leaving 6 bases unmatched. Germline CDR1 and CDR2: LGHNA and YNFKEQ. In DNA form, the CDR3 reads TGTGCCAGCAGCGAGACTAGCGGGACCGGAGATACGCAGTATTTT. It specifies CASSETSGTGDTQYF.

The DNA of the CDR3 is TGTGCCAGCGCGGGTCAGTTGAACACCGGGGAGCTGTTTTTT. Translation: CASAGQLNTGELFF. The gene calls are TRBV11-2 and TRBJ2-2, with a weak D call TRBD2 (5 bases). The germline V gene has CDR1 SGHAT and CDR2 FQNNGV. CDR3 length: 14 amino acids. Trimming cost V 8 bases and J 1 base, with 11 bases left between them.

As regards this clonotype: At one of its ends the junction is not consistent with the germline gene, which may arise from a read error. The chain couples TRBV4-1 to TRBJ2-3; D not resolved. CDR1 and CDR2 (germline): MGHRA, YSYEKL. The CDR3 contains 13 residues. The CDR3 is CASTLPEIHTQYF. The DNA for the CDR3 is TGCGCCAGCACCCTACCTGAGATTCATACGCAGTATTTC.

For this clonotype: The junction and the germline gene differ at one end; a read error may be behind it. The chain links TRBV7-8 to TRBJ2-5; D remains unclear. This CDR3 comprises 10 residues. Looked up from germline, CDR1 is SGHVS and CDR2 is FQNEAQ. This chain's CDR3 is CVSSLETQYF. CDR3 nucleotides: TGTGTCAGCAGCTTAGAGACCCAGTACTTC.

This clonotype was picked up a small number of times. This sequence joins TRBV10-2 and TRBJ2-5; D call uncertain. The CDR3 is 11 residues long. V shed 8 bases and J shed 3 bases, with 7 bases lying between them. The V gene's germline CDR1 is WSHSY and CDR2 SAAADI. CDR3: CASGSEETQYF. CDR3 sequence (DNA): TGCGCCAGCGGGTCAGAAGAGACCCAGTACTTC.